Shown below are 19 T cell receptor beta chains from a single sample sequenced in a study of cytomegalovirus exposure and HLA in healthy donors. 60 Vbeta and 13 Jbeta primers were used in PCR. Profiling relied on immunoSEQ multiplex PCR, and the TCRdb table lists in-frame clones only, not all of them. In the table there are about 180,000 clones, around 79% of which are singletons. Sequencing was carried out using PBMCs. These TCRs come from a woman between 40 and 55 years old in good health and CMV-seronegative.

V gene TRBV28 combines with J gene TRBJ1-5; the match to TRBD1 covers 9 bases. Germline CDR1 MDHEN, CDR2 SYDVKM. CDR3 length: 18 amino acids. J lost 0 bases, V lost 5 bases, and 11 bases had no gene match. The DNA for the CDR3 is TGTGCCAGCAGTCCCCGGACAGGGGCCCGTTATAGCAATCAGCCCCAGCATTTT. Its protein is CASSPRTGARYSNQPQHF. The entire variable domain, with the rest obtained from reference TRBV28 and TRBJ1-5, is as follows: DVKVTQSSRYLVKRTGEKVFLECVQDMDHENMFWYRQDPGLGLRLIYFSYDVKMKEKGDIPEGYSVSREKKERFSLILESASTNQTSMYLCASSPRTGARYSNQPQHFGDGTRLSIL.

This chain connects TRBV5-1 to TRBJ2-1, with a tentative D call TRBD2 (5 bases). The CDR3 runs to 16 residues. The V end lost 0 bases, the J end lost 5 bases, and 15 bases lay between the germline ends. CDR1 SGHRS and CDR2 YFSETQ come from the germline V gene. CDR3 sequence reads: CASSLALATTDNEQFF. The CDR3 DNA sequence: TGCGCCAGCAGCTTGGCTCTGGCGACTACCGACAATGAGCAGTTCTTC.

The J gene is TRBJ2-7, the V gene TRBV5-1; D possibly corresponds to TRBD1 (5 bases). This CDR3 is 13 amino acids long. Deletions cut 2 bases from V and 5 bases from J, with 11 bases between. The germline V gene has CDR1 SGHRS and CDR2 YFSETQ. In nucleotides, the CDR3 is TGCGCCAGCAGCTTATTTTCCAGGGACGAGCAGTACTTC. This gives the protein CASSLFSRDEQYF. Supplemented by reference TRBV5-1 and TRBJ2-7, the full variable domain reads KAGVTQTPRYLIKTRGQQVTLSCSPISGHRSVSWYQQTPGQGLQFLFEYFSETQRNKGNFPGRFSGRQFSNSRSEMNVSTLELGDSALYLCASSLFSRDEQYFGPGTRLTVT.

This clone has just a few counts. The chain recombines TRBV30 with TRBJ1-4; 7 nucleotides align to TRBD1. The CDR3 covers 11 residues. Germline lookup yields CDR1 GTSNPN and CDR2 SVGIG (reference sequence). The CDR3, as DNA: TGTGGAGGGGGCCCAGATGAAAAACTGTTTTTT. Translation: CGGGPDEKLFF.

The chain links TRBV6-5 to TRBJ1-1; weak D call: TRBD1 (6 bases). The CDR3 totals 16 residues. CDR1 is MNHEY, CDR2 SVGAGI, per germline. Trimming removed 3 bases from V and 4 bases from J, with 18 bases in between. The CDR3: CASSYYESGEGTEAFF. The CDR3 DNA reads TGTGCCAGCAGTTATTATGAATCAGGGGAGGGCACTGAAGCTTTCTTT.

The chain is built from TRBV12-5 and TRBJ1-1; D not certain. Germline values: CDR1 LGHNT, CDR2 FRNRAP. This CDR3 has 12 residues. Trimming cost V 7 bases and J 4 bases, with 10 bases left between them. The CDR3 DNA reads as TGTGCTAGTGCTTTCGGGTTCACTGAAGCTTTCTTT. Translated, it gives CASAFGFTEAFF.

Note on this clone: A read error may account for a junction end that differs from germline. The rearrangement uses TRBV28 and TRBJ2-7, with 7 nucleotides matching TRBD2. This CDR3 is built from 11 residues. Germline V gene sequence: CDR1 MDHEN, CDR2 SYDVKM. The CDR3 is CASMSSGTLNF. CDR3 nucleotide sequence: TGTGCCAGCATGTCTAGCGGAACCTTGAACTTC.

The rearrangement links TRBV5-1 to TRBJ2-7; 10 bases are a match to TRBD2. J was trimmed by 6 bases and V by 3 bases; bases with no gene match: 9. The CDR3 is 15 residues long. The germline CDR1 and CDR2 sequences are SGHRS and YFSETQ. In nucleotides, the CDR3 is TGCGCCAGCAGCTCCGGGGCTAGCGGGAGACTCGAGCAGTACTTC. This sequence encodes CASSSGASGRLEQYF.

For this clone: Germline is not matched at one junction end, which may reflect a read error. This sequence joins TRBV7-9 and TRBJ2-7; 9 positions agree with TRBD2. The CDR3 length is 18 residues. In germline, CDR1 is SEHNR, CDR2 FQNEAQ (reference sequence). The CDR3 bases are TGTTCCAGCAGCTTTAGACTAGCGGAGCCGTCGAACCGCTACGAGCAGTACTTC. Protein sequence: CSSSFRLAEPSNRYEQYF.

This clone appeared a single time. The rearrangement links TRBV5-1 to TRBJ2-3; TRBD2 matches at 10 bases. Germline V gene data show CDR1 as SGHRS and CDR2 as YFSETQ. CDR3 length equals 15 residues. V lost 4 bases to trimming and J lost 4 bases; unmatched junction nucleotides: 6. DNA of the CDR3: TGCGCCAGCAGCCATATAGCGGGAGGAGCAGATACGCAGTATTTT. Translating it yields CASSHIAGGADTQYF. The full variable domain, its missing parts supplied by reference TRBV5-1 and TRBJ2-3, is KAGVTQTPRYLIKTRGQQVTLSCSPISGHRSVSWYQQTPGQGLQFLFEYFSETQRNKGNFPGRFSGRQFSNSRSEMNVSTLELGDSALYLCASSHIAGGADTQYFGPGTRLTVL.

The rearrangement joins TRBV29-1 to TRBJ1-5, with D perhaps TRBD1 (6 bases). Trimming removed 7 bases from V and 1 base from J, with 14 bases in between. The CDR3 has 14 residues. The germline V gene has CDR1 SQVTM and CDR2 ANQGSEA. CDR3 DNA sequence: TGCAGCGCCCTCAGTGGGGGCAGCAATCAGCCCCAGCATTTT. It specifies CSALSGGSNQPQHF.

The chain recombines TRBV2 with TRBJ2-7, with D possibly TRBD1 on 5 matching bases. V was shortened by 1 base and J by 0 bases, with 16 bases between the two germline ends. This CDR3 region has 17 residues. CDR1 and CDR2 (germline): SNHLY, FYNNEI. The DNA of the CDR3 is TGTGCCAGCAGTGAAGTTCCCCGGACAACAACCTCCTACGAGCAGTACTTC. Encoded protein: CASSEVPRTTTSYEQYF.

The chain combines TRBV5-6 with TRBJ2-3, with 8 bases lining up with TRBD2. Germline CDR1 is SGHDT and CDR2 is YYEEEE. After removal of 2 bases from V and 8 bases from J, the junction contained 7 bases not matched to a gene. The length of the CDR3 is 14 residues. The CDR3 loop reads CASSLDVREGTQYF. For the CDR3, the DNA is TGTGCCAGCAGCTTAGACGTCCGGGAGGGTACGCAGTATTTT.

The rearrangement joins TRBV6-6 to TRBJ2-7; 7 nucleotides align to TRBD1. Unmatched junction bases numbered 10, after V lost 11 bases and J lost 3 bases. The V gene's germline CDR1 is MNHNY and CDR2 SVGAGI (reference sequence). CDR3 size: 13 residues. The CDR3 sequence: CAAARDRFYEQYF. CDR3 nucleotide sequence: TGTGCCGCAGCCAGGGACAGATTCTACGAGCAGTACTTC.

The chain has TRBV10-3 and TRBJ2-7; 9 bases agree with TRBD1. This CDR3 contains 15 residues. Germline assignment: CDR1 ENHRY and CDR2 SYGVKD. The J segment lost 4 bases and the V segment lost 3 bases, leaving 7 bases of the junction unmatched. CDR3 region: CAISDVGQGIYEQYF. Written as DNA, the CDR3 is TGTGCCATCAGTGACGTGGGACAGGGAATTTACGAGCAGTACTTC.

The V call is TRBV4-1, the J call TRBJ1-6, with 10 bases that match TRBD1. V shed 7 bases, J shed 8 bases, and the junction held 5 bases outside the gene matches. CDR1 and CDR2 from the germline V gene are MGHRA and YSYEKL. This CDR3 contains 14 residues. The CDR3 bases are TGCGCCAGCAACACCGGGACAGGGGATTCACCCCTCCACTTT. Translation gives CASNTGTGDSPLHF.

The chain couples TRBV19 to TRBJ1-4; 9 positions match TRBD1. The germline V gene encodes CDR1 LNHDA and CDR2 SQIVND (reference sequence). The CDR3 extends over 16 amino acids. J lost 5 bases, V lost 1 base, and 5 bases had no gene match. The CDR3 DNA is TGTGCCAGTAGTATAGGGAACGGACAGGGGAATGAAAAACTGTTTTTT. This translates into CASSIGNGQGNEKLFF.

CDR3 protein: CASSMTAGRYNEQFF. The DNA of the CDR3 is TGTGCCAGTAGTATGACGGCAGGGCGATACAATGAGCAGTTCTTC. The chain couples TRBV19 to TRBJ2-1; tentatively, D is TRBD1 (5 bases). This CDR3 is 15 amino acids long. Germline-derived CDR1 and CDR2 are LNHDA and SQIVND (reference sequence). V lost 3 bases and J 4 bases, leaving 13 bases between the germline ends.

The rearrangement links TRBV10-3 to TRBJ2-2; 9 bases line up with TRBD1. V lost 6 bases, J lost 4 bases, and 6 bases stayed unmatched. Looked up from germline, CDR1 is ENHRY and CDR2 is SYGVKD. The CDR3 has 15 amino acids. The CDR3 region is CAISAGTGSTGELFF. In DNA form, the CDR3 reads TGTGCCATCAGCGCCGGGACAGGGAGCACCGGGGAGCTGTTTTTT.